A single sample gave rise to the 18 T cell receptor beta chains below, sequenced in a study of identical twins. TCRdb itself ran the 5' RACE reads through MiXCR, one entry per CDR3 protein. The sample carries some 660,000 distinct CDR3 sequences, roughly 8% recorded once. These data were also reused for a study on yellow fever vaccine responses in identical twins.

Sequencing used PBMCs. These receptors originate from a woman between 18 and 30 years old in good health.

This clonotype was recorded a few times. This rearrangement joins TRBV6-5 to TRBJ2-2; a weak D match, TRBD1 (5 bases). The CDR3 loop spans 15 amino acids. V was cut by 4 bases and J by 2 bases, with 11 bases left in between. Germline V gene data show CDR1 as MNHEY and CDR2 as SVGAGI. CDR3 sequence reads: CASSLSGINTGELFF. The CDR3 coding sequence is TGTGCCAGCAGTTTGTCAGGGATAAACACCGGGGAGCTGTTTTTT.

This clonotype showed up many times. This sequence joins TRBV15 and TRBJ2-1; D is possibly TRBD2 (6 bases). CDR3 size: 14 residues. In germline, CDR1 is LNHNV, CDR2 YYDKDF (reference sequence). V gave up 7 bases and J gave up 0 bases, with 10 bases separating them. The CDR3 DNA sequence: TGTGCCACCATTCGCGGGACCTCCTACAATGAGCAGTTCTTC. Encoded protein: CATIRGTSYNEQFF. Together with reference TRBV15 and TRBJ2-1, the CDR3 gives the full variable domain: DAMVIQNPRYQVTQFGKPVTLSCSQTLNHNVMYWYQQKSSQAPKLLFHYYDKDFNNEADTPDNFQSRRPNTSFCFLDIRSPGLGDTAMYLCATIRGTSYNEQFFGPGTRLTVL.

At least ten counts were recorded for this clonotype. This chain joins TRBV25-1 and TRBJ2-1, with 7 bases fitting TRBD1. There are 15 residues in the CDR3. Germline V gene sequence: CDR1 MGHDK, CDR2 SYGVNS. The J segment lost 4 bases and the V segment lost 5 bases, leaving 8 bases of the junction unmatched. The DNA of the CDR3 is TGTGCCAGCAGTAAGGGACAGCTAATATACAATGAGCAGTTCTTC. Translated: CASSKGQLIYNEQFF.

The chain employs TRBV6-6 and TRBJ1-2; possibly TRBD1 for D (6 bases). Trimming took off 7 bases at V and 8 bases at J, with 14 bases between the two ends. CDR1 and CDR2 (germline): MNHNY, SVGAGI (reference sequence). The CDR3 has 12 residues. As DNA, the CDR3 is TGTGCCAGCACCCCTACAGGGCAGGGCTACACCTTC. The encoded protein is CASTPTGQGYTF.

The CDR3 DNA follows: TGTGCCAGCAGGAAAAGCGGGAGTAGCACAGATACGCAGTATTTT. It yields the protein CASRKSGSSTDTQYF. The V call is TRBV6-2 or TRBV6-3, the J call TRBJ2-3; 8 positions match TRBD2. Unmatched junction bases numbered 5, after V lost 6 bases and J lost 0 bases. Germline values: CDR1 MNHEY, CDR2 SVGEGT. CDR3 length equals 15 residues.

The chain couples TRBV18 to TRBJ2-7; TRBD2 is a possible D gene (7 bases). The V gene's germline CDR1 is KGHSH and CDR2 LQKENI. This CDR3 is built from 15 residues. V was shortened by 6 bases and J by 6 bases, with 21 bases between the two germline ends. CDR3 sequence reads: CASSPLGGGILEQYF. The CDR3 DNA reads TGTGCCAGCTCCCCCTTGGGCGGGGGCATACTCGAGCAGTACTTC.

The chain joins TRBV19 to TRBJ2-3; 11 nucleotides match TRBD1. With V trimmed by 8 bases and J by 4 bases, 2 bases remained unmatched. The CDR3 loop spans 13 amino acids. Germline values: CDR1 LNHDA, CDR2 SQIVND (reference sequence). The CDR3 sequence: CASGQGAPDTQYF. The CDR3 coding sequence is TGTGCCAGTGGACAGGGGGCTCCAGATACGCAGTATTTT.

This clonotype was seen a handful of times. V and J are TRBV6-2 or TRBV6-3 and TRBJ1-5; tentatively, D is TRBD1 (6 bases). There are 16 residues in the CDR3. V was shortened by 10 bases and J by 2 bases, with 21 bases between the two germline ends. Germline CDR1 is MNHEY and CDR2 is SVGEGT. CDR3 protein: CATDTAEQGGNQPQHF. CDR3 nucleotides: TGTGCCACTGACACCGCCGAACAGGGCGGCAATCAGCCCCAGCATTTT.

This clonotype was counted between two and nine times. This chain joins TRBV6-2 or TRBV6-3 and TRBJ2-7, with a possible D match to TRBD2 (7 bases). V lost 7 bases, J lost 6 bases, and 19 bases lay in between. The CDR3 contains 14 residues. Germline lookup yields CDR1 MNHEY and CDR2 SVGEGT. For the CDR3, the DNA is TGTGCCAGCAACTTACCGGGGGGCCGCGGCGAGCAGTACTTC. It codes for CASNLPGGRGEQYF.

The chain has TRBV20-1 and TRBJ2-7; 7 bases are a match to TRBD1. J gave up 7 bases and V 6 bases, and 12 bases lay outside the gene matches. This CDR3 is built from 13 residues. Per the germline V gene, CDR1 is DFQATT and CDR2 is SNEGSKA (reference sequence). CDR3 nucleotide sequence: TGCAGTGCCAAGACAGGGACCTTGGGGGAGCAGTACTTC. Its translation: CSAKTGTLGEQYF.

V gene TRBV12-3 or TRBV12-4 combines with J gene TRBJ1-5, with 7 bases matching TRBD1. The ends lost 5 bases at V and 4 bases at J; junction bases unmatched: 5. The CDR3 contains 14 residues. CDR3 DNA: TGTGCCAGCAGTAGGGGACAGCAAAATCAGCCCCAGCATTTT. This gives the protein CASSRGQQNQPQHF.

The sample holds a few counts of this clonotype. For the CDR3, the DNA is TGTGCCATCAGTGAGTCGGGCTGGGGTGAGTTCTTC. Translation gives CAISESGWGEFF. J is TRBJ2-1 and V is TRBV10-3; D unresolved. Germline V gene sequence: CDR1 ENHRY, CDR2 SYGVKD. This CDR3 spans 12 amino acids. Trimming removed 0 bases from V and 14 bases from J, with 11 bases in between.

The chain joins TRBV7-9 to TRBJ2-7; D call uncertain. The CDR3 has 15 amino acids. Looked up from germline, CDR1 is SEHNR and CDR2 is FQNEAQ (reference sequence). V was clipped by 0 bases and J by 2 bases, with 11 bases between them. The CDR3 here is CASSLARGLAYEQYF. The CDR3 DNA follows: TGTGCCAGCAGCTTAGCAAGAGGTTTAGCCTACGAGCAGTACTTC. The complete variable domain, with remaining parts taken from reference TRBV7-9 and TRBJ2-7, reads DTGVSQNPRHKITKRGQNVTFRCDPISEHNRLYWYRQTLGQGPEFLTYFQNEAQLEKSRLLSDRFSAERPKGSFSTLEIQRTEQGDSAMYLCASSLARGLAYEQYFGPGTRLTVT.

The chain couples TRBV2 to TRBJ2-5; the match to TRBD2 covers 7 bases. The CDR3 covers 14 residues. Per the germline V gene, CDR1 is SNHLY and CDR2 is FYNNEI. J gave up 5 bases and V 5 bases, and 8 bases lay outside the gene matches. CDR3 coding DNA: TGTGCCAGCAGTCACCCGGGACTATCCGAGACCCAGTACTTC. The encoded protein is CASSHPGLSETQYF.

This clonotype was counted a few times. This chain connects TRBV25-1 to TRBJ2-5, with D tentatively TRBD1 or TRBD2 (6 bases each). The CDR3 spans 14 residues. Trimming cost V 8 bases and J 1 base, with 14 bases left between them. CDR1 and CDR2 (germline): MGHDK, SYGVNS. The CDR3 loop reads CASHRGGSQETQYF. The CDR3, as DNA: TGTGCCAGCCACCGAGGGGGGTCCCAAGAGACCCAGTACTTC.

The CDR3, as DNA: TGTGCCAGCAGCTTTCCTACTAGGCACAATGAGCAGTTCTTC. Protein: CASSFPTRHNEQFF. This rearrangement joins TRBV7-2 to TRBJ2-1, with D perhaps matching TRBD2 (5 bases). Germline CDR1 and CDR2: SGHTA and FQGNSA. This CDR3 region has 14 residues. V lost 3 bases, J lost 5 bases, and 11 bases lay in between.

This clonotype has a count of ten or more. This chain connects TRBV28 to TRBJ2-5, with D possibly being TRBD1 or TRBD2 (6 bases each). The CDR3 sequence is 15 residues long. The V gene lost 2 bases and the J gene lost 5 bases, with 15 bases spanning the gap. Germline-derived CDR1 and CDR2 are MDHEN and SYDVKM. This chain's CDR3 is CASSLARGRGETQYF. CDR3 DNA sequence: TGTGCCAGCAGTTTAGCCCGGGGGCGAGGGGAGACCCAGTACTTC. Complete variable domain (other parts from reference TRBV28 and TRBJ2-5): DVKVTQSSRYLVKRTGEKVFLECVQDMDHENMFWYRQDPGLGLRLIYFSYDVKMKEKGDIPEGYSVSREKKERFSLILESASTNQTSMYLCASSLARGRGETQYFGPGTRLLVL.

This clonotype was seen a handful of times. The chain uses TRBV11-3 and TRBJ2-1, with 10 bases fitting TRBD2. The V and J ends lost 1 base and 6 bases, in that order; junction bases with no gene match: 3. CDR3 size: 15 residues. Germline CDR1 SGHNT, CDR2 YENEEA. CDR3 amino acids: CASSLGASGGNEQFF. The CDR3 DNA sequence: TGTGCCAGCAGCTTAGGCGCTAGCGGGGGCAATGAGCAGTTCTTC.